The 4 T cell receptor beta chains listed next were all sequenced from one sample in a study of shared clonotypes between healthy human individuals. Libraries were prepared by immunoSEQ multiplex PCR; TCRdb keeps only in-frame clonotypes and omits some of them. The data hold 2 million to 3 million clones, with 80% to 95% observed a single time. Sequencing input: naive CD4+ T cells from PBMCs. Subset described: CD45RA+ positively selected. The receptors originated from a man between 18 and 29 years old in good health. Some clones in this sample may be carry-over from other donors' samples.

The V and J genes are TRBV6-5 and TRBJ1-6; D unclear. CDR1 MNHEY and CDR2 SVGAGI come from the germline V gene. Trimming removed 4 bases at V and 1 base at J, with 5 bases between. CDR3 size: 14 residues. CDR3 region: CASSLMSYNSPLHF. The CDR3 nucleotides are TGTGCCAGCAGTTTGATGTCCTATAATTCACCCCTCCACTTT.

J is TRBJ2-7 and V is TRBV10-1, with D possibly being TRBD2 (6 bases). Germline CDR1 reads WNHNN; CDR2 reads SYGVQD (reference sequence). Trimming took 2 bases from V and 6 from J, leaving 11 bases between them. CDR3 length: 13 residues. The CDR3 coding sequence is TGCGCCAGCAGTGAGGTAGTGCGGGGCGAGCAGTACTTC. Protein: CASSEVVRGEQYF.

This clone turned up a few times. CDR3: CASSEFRGSQPQHF. In nucleotides, the CDR3 is TGTGCCAGCAGTGAATTTCGTGGCAGTCAGCCCCAGCATTTT. The V and J genes are TRBV2 and TRBJ1-5; D gene unclear. CDR3 length: 14 residues. Germline V gives CDR1 SNHLY, CDR2 FYNNEI. The V end lost 2 bases, the J end lost 6 bases, and 11 bases lay between the germline ends.

This clone is a singleton in its sample. The V gene is TRBV11-2, the J gene TRBJ2-1, with TRBD2 matching over 8 bases. After removal of 4 bases from V and 8 bases from J, the junction contained 13 bases not matched to a gene. The CDR3 runs 16 residues. Germline CDR1 is SGHAT and CDR2 is FQNNGV. The CDR3 coding sequence is TGTGCCAGCAGCTCCATTGGAGCGGGAGCGTATGATGAGCAGTTCTTC. Encoded protein: CASSSIGAGAYDEQFF.